This TCR beta chain was captured by sequencing in a study of naive CD8 T cells in extremely preterm neonates. General observations from the study: Preterm CDR3s were shorter than older groups', with fewer N additions and less trimming.

Preterm samples came from extremely preterm deliveries at roughly 22-28 weeks. This CDR3 spans 15 amino acids. V gave up 0 bases and J gave up 0 bases; unmatched junction bases: 2. Germline CDR1 is SGDLS and CDR2 is YYNGEE. This clone was seen more than once but under ten times. Its antigen is currently unknown. TCRdb keeps only in-frame clones here, not all; method: immunoSEQ multiplex PCR. The repertoire holds 25,000 or so clones, with more than 70% as singletons. The V and J genes are TRBV9 and TRBJ2-7; 8 bases map to TRBD1. The TCR originated in a boy who was born preterm. The specimen sequenced was naive CD8+ T cells from cord blood. The CDR3 is CASSVGTGSSYEQYF. The DNA of the CDR3 is TGTGCCAGCAGCGTAGGGACAGGGAGCTCCTACGAGCAGTACTTC. The full variable domain, with the rest looked up from reference TRBV9 and TRBJ2-7, is DSGVTQTPKHLITATGQRVTLRCSPRSGDLSVYWYQQSLDQGLQFLIQYYNGEERAKGNILERFSAQQFPDLHSELNLSSLELGDSALYFCASSVGTGSSYEQYFGPGTRLTVT.